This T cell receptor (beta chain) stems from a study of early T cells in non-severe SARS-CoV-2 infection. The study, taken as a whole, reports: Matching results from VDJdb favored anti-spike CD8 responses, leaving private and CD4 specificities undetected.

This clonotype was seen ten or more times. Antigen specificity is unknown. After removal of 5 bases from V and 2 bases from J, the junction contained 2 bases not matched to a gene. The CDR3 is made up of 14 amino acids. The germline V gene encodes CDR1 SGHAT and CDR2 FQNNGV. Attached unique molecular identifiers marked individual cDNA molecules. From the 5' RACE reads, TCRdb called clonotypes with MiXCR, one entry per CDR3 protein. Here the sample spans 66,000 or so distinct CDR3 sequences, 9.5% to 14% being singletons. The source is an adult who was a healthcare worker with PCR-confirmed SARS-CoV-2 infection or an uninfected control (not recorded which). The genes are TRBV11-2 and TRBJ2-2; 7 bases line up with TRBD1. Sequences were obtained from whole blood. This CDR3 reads CASSRQGNTGELFF. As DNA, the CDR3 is TGTGCCAGCAGCCGACAGGGCAACACCGGGGAGCTGTTTTTT.